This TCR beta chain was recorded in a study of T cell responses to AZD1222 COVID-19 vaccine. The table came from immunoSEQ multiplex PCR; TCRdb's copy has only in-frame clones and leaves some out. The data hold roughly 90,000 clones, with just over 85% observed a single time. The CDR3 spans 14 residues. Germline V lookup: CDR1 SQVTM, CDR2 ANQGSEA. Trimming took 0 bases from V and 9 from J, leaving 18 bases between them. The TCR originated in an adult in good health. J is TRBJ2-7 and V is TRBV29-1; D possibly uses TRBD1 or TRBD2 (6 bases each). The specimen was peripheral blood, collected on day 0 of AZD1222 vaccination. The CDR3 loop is CSVEEPTLGGGQYF. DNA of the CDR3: TGCAGCGTTGAAGAGCCTACCCTGGGGGGCGGGCAGTACTTC.